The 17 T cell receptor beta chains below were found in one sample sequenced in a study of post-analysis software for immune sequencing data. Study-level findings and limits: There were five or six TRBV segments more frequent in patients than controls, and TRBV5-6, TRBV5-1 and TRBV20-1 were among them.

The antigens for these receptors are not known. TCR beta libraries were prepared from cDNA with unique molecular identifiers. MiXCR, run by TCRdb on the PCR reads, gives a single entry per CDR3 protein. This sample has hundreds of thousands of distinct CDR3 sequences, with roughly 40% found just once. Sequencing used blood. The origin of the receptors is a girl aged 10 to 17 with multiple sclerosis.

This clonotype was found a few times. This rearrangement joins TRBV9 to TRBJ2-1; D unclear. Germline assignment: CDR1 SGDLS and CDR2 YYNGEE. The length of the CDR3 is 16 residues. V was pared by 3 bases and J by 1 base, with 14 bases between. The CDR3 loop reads CASSGATIDSYNEQFF. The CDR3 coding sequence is TGTGCCAGCAGCGGGGCCACGATTGATTCCTACAATGAGCAGTTCTTC.

As DNA, the CDR3 is TGCGATGGCCCCAAAGGGAGTGATACGCAGTATTTT. The encoded protein is CDGPKGSDTQYF. The V call is TRBV4-1, the J call TRBJ2-3; D may be TRBD2 (5 bases). The CDR3 has 12 amino acids. Germline lookup yields CDR1 MGHRA and CDR2 YSYEKL.

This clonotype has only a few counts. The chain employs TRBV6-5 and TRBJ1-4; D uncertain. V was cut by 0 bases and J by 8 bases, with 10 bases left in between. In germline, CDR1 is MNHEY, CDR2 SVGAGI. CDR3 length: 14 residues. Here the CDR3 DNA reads TGTGCCAGCAGTTACTCATGGGAAAGGGAAAAACTGTTTTTT. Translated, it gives CASSYSWEREKLFF.

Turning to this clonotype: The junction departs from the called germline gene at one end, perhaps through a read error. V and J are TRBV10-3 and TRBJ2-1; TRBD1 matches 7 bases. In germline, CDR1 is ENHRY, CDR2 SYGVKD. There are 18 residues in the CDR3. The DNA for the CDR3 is TGTGCCATCAGTGAGTCAAGGGGGCGCGGTAGCTCCTACGATGAGCAGTTCTTC. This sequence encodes CAISESRGRGSSYDEQFF.

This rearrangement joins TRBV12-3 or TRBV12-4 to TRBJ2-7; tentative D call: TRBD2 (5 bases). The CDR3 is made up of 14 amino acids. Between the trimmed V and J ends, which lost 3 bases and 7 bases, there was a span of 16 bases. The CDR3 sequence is CASSFGVLAEEQYF. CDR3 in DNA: TGTGCCAGCAGTTTCGGGGTGTTGGCGGAAGAGCAGTACTTC.

In nucleotides, the CDR3 is TGCAGTGCTATACAGACTAGCTTGGGTGGAAATGAGCAGTTCTTC. It yields the protein CSAIQTSLGGNEQFF. V and J are TRBV20-1 and TRBJ2-1; 7 nucleotides line up with TRBD2. V was clipped by 4 bases and J by 7 bases; unmatched bases: 13. The germline CDR1 and CDR2 sequences are DFQATT and SNEGSKA (reference sequence). The CDR3 runs to 15 residues.

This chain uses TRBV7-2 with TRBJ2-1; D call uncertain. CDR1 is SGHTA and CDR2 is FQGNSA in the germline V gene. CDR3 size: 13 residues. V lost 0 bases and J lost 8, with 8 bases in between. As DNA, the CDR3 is TGTGCCAGCAGCTTAGCTTACCGGGATGAGCAGTTCTTC. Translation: CASSLAYRDEQFF. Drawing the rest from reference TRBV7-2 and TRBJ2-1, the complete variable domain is GAGVSQSPSNKVTEKGKDVELRCDPISGHTALYWYRQSLGQGLEFLIYFQGNSAPDKSGLPSDRFSAERTGGSVSTLTIQRTQQEDSAVYLCASSLAYRDEQFFGPGTRLTVL.

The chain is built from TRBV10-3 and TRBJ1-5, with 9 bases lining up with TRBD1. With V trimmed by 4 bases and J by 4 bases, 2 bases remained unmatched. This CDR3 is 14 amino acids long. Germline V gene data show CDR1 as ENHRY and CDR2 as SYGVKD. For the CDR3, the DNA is TGTGCCATCAGTGGGGGGACAGGGAATCAGCCCCAGCATTTT. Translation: CAISGGTGNQPQHF.

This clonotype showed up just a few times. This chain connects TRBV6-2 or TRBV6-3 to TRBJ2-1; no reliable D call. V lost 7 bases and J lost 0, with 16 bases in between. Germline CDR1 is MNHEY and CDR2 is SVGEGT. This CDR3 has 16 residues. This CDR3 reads CASTSIRLSSYNEQFF. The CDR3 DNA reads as TGTGCCAGCACCTCTATCAGGCTCAGCTCCTACAATGAGCAGTTCTTC.

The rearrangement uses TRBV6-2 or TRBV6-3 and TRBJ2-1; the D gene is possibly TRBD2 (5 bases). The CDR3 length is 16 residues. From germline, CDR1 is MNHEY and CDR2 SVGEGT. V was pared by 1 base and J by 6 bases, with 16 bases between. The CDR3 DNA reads TGTGCCAGCAGTTACTTAGGCGGGTGGACCGGCAATGAGCAGTTCTTC. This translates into CASSYLGGWTGNEQFF.

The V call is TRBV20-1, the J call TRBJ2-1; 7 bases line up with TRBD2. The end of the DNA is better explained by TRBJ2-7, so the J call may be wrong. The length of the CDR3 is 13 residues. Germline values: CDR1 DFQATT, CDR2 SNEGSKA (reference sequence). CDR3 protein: CSASYSGVGEQYF. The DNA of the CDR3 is TGCAGTGCTAGTTACAGCGGGGTTGGAGAGCAGTACTTC.

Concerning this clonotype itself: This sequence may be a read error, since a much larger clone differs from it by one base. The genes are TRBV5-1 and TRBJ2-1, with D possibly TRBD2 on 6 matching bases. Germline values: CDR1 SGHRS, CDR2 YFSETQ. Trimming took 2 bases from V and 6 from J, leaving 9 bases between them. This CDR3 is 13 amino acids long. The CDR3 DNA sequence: TGCGCCAGCAGCTTTTACGGGGGCAATGAGCAGTTCTTC. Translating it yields CASSFYGGNEQFF. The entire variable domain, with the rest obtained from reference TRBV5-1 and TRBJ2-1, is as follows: KAGVTQTPRYLIKTRGQQVTLSCSPISGHRSVSWYQQTPGQGLQFLFEYFSETQRNKGNFPGRFSGRQFSNSRSEMNVSTLELGDSALYLCASSFYGGNEQFFGPGTRLTVL.

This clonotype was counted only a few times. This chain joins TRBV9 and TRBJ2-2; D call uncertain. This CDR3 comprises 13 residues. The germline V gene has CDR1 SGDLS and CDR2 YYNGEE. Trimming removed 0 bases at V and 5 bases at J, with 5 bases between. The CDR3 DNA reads TGTGCCAGCAGCGTAGCGGAAACCGGGGAGCTGTTTTTT. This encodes CASSVAETGELFF.

As DNA, the CDR3 is TGTGCCATCACCCCAGGGGTTGGGCGCAATCAGCCCCAGCATTTT. Translation gives CAITPGVGRNQPQHF. The J gene is TRBJ1-5, the V gene TRBV12-3 or TRBV12-4; D may be TRBD1 (6 bases). Trimming shortened V by 10 bases and J by 2 bases, and 18 bases separated the two germline ends. CDR3 length: 15 amino acids.

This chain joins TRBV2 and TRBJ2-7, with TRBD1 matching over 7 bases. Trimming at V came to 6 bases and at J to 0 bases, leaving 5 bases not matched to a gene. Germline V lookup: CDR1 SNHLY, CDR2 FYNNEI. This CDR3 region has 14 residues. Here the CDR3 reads CASRGDSSSYEQYF. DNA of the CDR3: TGTGCCAGCAGGGGGGACAGCAGCTCCTACGAGCAGTACTTC.

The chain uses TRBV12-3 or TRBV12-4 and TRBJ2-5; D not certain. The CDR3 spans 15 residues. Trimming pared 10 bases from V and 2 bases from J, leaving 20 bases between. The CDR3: CANSPPGGSQETQYF. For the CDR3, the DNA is TGTGCCAACTCCCCGCCCGGCGGATCTCAAGAGACCCAGTACTTC.

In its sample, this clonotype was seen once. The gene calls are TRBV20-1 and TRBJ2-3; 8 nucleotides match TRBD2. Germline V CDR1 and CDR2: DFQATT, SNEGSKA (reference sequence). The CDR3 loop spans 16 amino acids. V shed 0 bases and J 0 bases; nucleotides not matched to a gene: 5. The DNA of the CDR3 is TGCAGTGCTAGAGATAGGCCTAGCGGGAGCACAGATACGCAGTATTTT. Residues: CSARDRPSGSTDTQYF.